The 29 T cell receptor beta chains below were found in one sample sequenced in a study of cytomegalovirus exposure and HLA in healthy donors. The method was immunoSEQ multiplex PCR; TCRdb's version includes in-frame clones alone and lacks a portion of them. The sample records around 200,000 clones, around 80% being singletons. Input material: PBMCs. Receptor source: a woman in her twenties or thirties in good health and CMV-seronegative.

The rearrangement joins TRBV18 to TRBJ2-7; 9 bases match TRBD1. The CDR3 totals 15 residues. Germline CDR1 KGHSH, CDR2 LQKENI. V dropped 2 bases and J dropped 5; count of bases not matched to a gene: 7. The CDR3 loop reads CASSPRLQGADEQYF. DNA for the CDR3: TGTGCCAGCTCACCAAGGCTACAGGGGGCGGACGAGCAGTACTTC.

This clone appeared a single time. CDR3 residues: CAAREDNEQFF. CDR3 DNA sequence: TGTGCCGCCAGGGAGGACAATGAGCAGTTCTTC. The rearrangement links TRBV6-1 to TRBJ2-1; possible D gene TRBD2, 6 bases. The CDR3 runs 11 residues. Germline CDR1 reads MNHNS; CDR2 reads SASEGT. The germline V and J ends were trimmed by 11 bases and 5 bases, with 10 bases remaining between them.

The V and J genes are TRBV11-3 and TRBJ2-2; D gene unclear. Trimming shortened V by 5 bases and J by 6 bases, and 10 bases separated the two germline ends. Germline-derived CDR1 and CDR2 are SGHNT and YENEEA. CDR3 length: 13 amino acids. The CDR3 DNA reads as TGTGCCAGCAGCGCCGCTAGTTCCGGGGAGCTGTTTTTT. Amino acid sequence: CASSAASSGELFF.

The chain uses TRBV11-3 and TRBJ2-7, with a weak D call TRBD2 (5 bases). Germline V gene data show CDR1 as SGHNT and CDR2 as YENEEA. V lost 4 bases to trimming and J lost 5 bases, with 12 bases between them. This CDR3 has 13 amino acids. The CDR3 nucleotides read TGTGCCAGCAGCTCGGGGTTTCTCGACGAGCAGTACTTC. Protein sequence: CASSSGFLDEQYF.

This clone was seen more than once but under ten times. The chain joins TRBV19 to TRBJ2-5; 9 nucleotides align to TRBD2. Germline values: CDR1 LNHDA, CDR2 SQIVND (reference sequence). The CDR3 length is 14 residues. V shed 8 bases, J shed 5 bases, and the junction held 9 bases outside the gene matches. CDR3: CASRLSGSQETQYF. The CDR3, as DNA: TGTGCCAGTCGACTTAGCGGGAGTCAGGAGACCCAGTACTTC.

The rearrangement links TRBV10-3 to TRBJ1-1; D unclear. The CDR3 spans 14 residues. V was cut by 3 bases and J by 2 bases, with 10 bases left in between. Looked up from germline, CDR1 is ENHRY and CDR2 is SYGVKD. As DNA, the CDR3 is TGTGCCATCAGTGAACTCGGTGGTAACACTGAAGCTTTCTTT. Its translation: CAISELGGNTEAFF.

A note on this clone: Mismatch with germline at one junction end may stem from a read error. The chain joins TRBV7-3 to TRBJ1-5; D call uncertain. Germline CDR1 and CDR2: SGHTA and FQGTGA. The CDR3 contains 14 residues. CDR3 loop: CASSLNSGNQPQHF. DNA of the CDR3: TGTGCCAGCAGTTTAAACAGTGGCAATCAGCCCCAGCATTTT.

The chain combines TRBV18 with TRBJ2-7, with a weak D call TRBD2 (7 bases). CDR1 and CDR2 from the germline V gene are KGHSH and LQKENI. CDR3 length: 19 residues. V lost 3 bases and J 3 bases, leaving 27 bases between the germline ends. CDR3 region: CASSPNSPKGGPYDYEQYF. For the CDR3, the DNA is TGTGCCAGCTCACCGAATAGCCCCAAGGGGGGGCCCTATGACTACGAGCAGTACTTC.

The V call is TRBV5-1, the J call TRBJ2-3, with 11 bases that match TRBD2. The ends lost 0 bases at V and 4 bases at J; junction bases unmatched: 10. Germline V gene lookup returns CDR1 SGHRS and CDR2 YFSETQ. The CDR3 covers 18 residues. CDR3 nucleotide sequence: TGCGCCAGCAGCTTGGGACTAGCGGGGAGACGGGGCCCAGATACGCAGTATTTT. Protein sequence: CASSLGLAGRRGPDTQYF.

The chain has TRBV5-1 and TRBJ2-7; 7 bases line up with TRBD1. Germline assignment: CDR1 SGHRS and CDR2 YFSETQ. With 0 bases clipped from V and 4 bases from J, the junction kept 4 bases outside the gene matches. This CDR3 contains 14 residues. The CDR3 loop reads CASSLGQGMYEQYF. For the CDR3, the DNA is TGCGCCAGCAGCTTGGGACAGGGAATGTACGAGCAGTACTTC.

There are a few counts of this clone. The rearrangement links TRBV30 to TRBJ2-1, with 10 bases identical to TRBD2. Germline-derived CDR1 and CDR2 are GTSNPN and SVGIG (reference sequence). This CDR3 spans 12 amino acids. V gave up 5 bases and J gave up 8 bases; unmatched junction bases: 3. The CDR3 spells CAWGAGGYEQFF. CDR3 DNA: TGTGCCTGGGGAGCGGGAGGGTATGAGCAGTTCTTC.

The table lists this clone with a few counts. The chain combines TRBV27 with TRBJ1-5; 7 nucleotides match TRBD1. Germline V CDR1 and CDR2: MNHEY, SMNVEV (reference sequence). V was clipped by 6 bases and J by 1 base; unmatched bases: 9. This CDR3 is built from 16 residues. Here the CDR3 reads CASRARTGWSNQPQHF. The CDR3 DNA reads as TGTGCCAGCAGGGCTCGGACAGGCTGGAGCAATCAGCCCCAGCATTTT.

This sequence joins TRBV6-5 and TRBJ1-1; 11 bases are shared with TRBD1. V was clipped by 4 bases and J by 0 bases; unmatched bases: 4. This CDR3 has 16 residues. From germline, CDR1 is MNHEY and CDR2 SVGAGI. The CDR3 loop reads CASSWTGGPLNTEAFF. The CDR3 nucleotides are TGTGCCAGCAGTTGGACAGGGGGCCCCTTGAACACTGAAGCTTTCTTT.

The chain employs TRBV6-5 and TRBJ2-1; TRBD2 matches at 7 bases. The J segment lost 6 bases and the V segment lost 2 bases, leaving 10 bases of the junction unmatched. Looked up from germline, CDR1 is MNHEY and CDR2 is SVGAGI. The CDR3 runs 16 residues. CDR3 in DNA: TGTGCCAGCAGTTACATCCGTAGGACTAGTACCAATGAGCAGTTCTTC. Protein sequence: CASSYIRRTSTNEQFF.

J is TRBJ1-1 and V is TRBV25-1; D call uncertain. From germline, CDR1 is MGHDK and CDR2 SYGVNS. This CDR3 has 12 amino acids. Trimming pared 4 bases from V and 6 bases from J, leaving 9 bases between. The CDR3 coding sequence is TGTGCCAGCAGTGGGCCCATTCCTGAAGCTTTCTTT. It yields the protein CASSGPIPEAFF. Complete variable domain (other parts from reference TRBV25-1 and TRBJ1-1): EADIYQTPRYLVIGTGKKITLECSQTMGHDKMYWYQQDPGMELHLIHYSYGVNSTEKGDLSSESTVSRIRTEHFPLTLESARPSHTSQYLCASSGPIPEAFFGQGTRLTVV.

V usage is TRBV6-5 and J usage is TRBJ1-1; D is perhaps TRBD1 (6 bases). CDR3 length: 15 residues. Trimming pared 6 bases from V and 3 bases from J, leaving 17 bases between. Germline CDR1 is MNHEY and CDR2 is SVGAGI. The CDR3 reads CASRLHTGKDTEAFF. CDR3 bases: TGTGCCAGCAGGTTGCATACAGGGAAGGACACTGAAGCTTTCTTT.

V gene TRBV30 combines with J gene TRBJ2-7; 9 bases match TRBD2. Germline loops: CDR1 GTSNPN, CDR2 SVGIG (reference sequence). Germline trimming cut 5 bases from V and 5 bases from J; bases unmatched to any gene: 10. The CDR3 loop spans 14 amino acids. CDR3 coding DNA: TGTGCCTGGTCGAGCGGGGGGATCTTGGACGAGCAGTACTTC. Translating gives CAWSSGGILDEQYF.

The chain carries TRBV4-2 and TRBJ2-7; 7 bases agree with TRBD1. The CDR3 runs to 16 residues. The V and J ends lost 0 bases and 5 bases, in that order; junction bases with no gene match: 10. The V gene's germline CDR1 is LGHNA and CDR2 YNFKEQ. The CDR3 spells CASSQEGTAPPDEQYF. The CDR3 coding sequence is TGTGCCAGCAGCCAAGAGGGGACAGCTCCTCCCGACGAGCAGTACTTC.

This clone was counted a single time. The chain uses TRBV28 and TRBJ1-6; perhaps TRBD1 as D (5 bases). Looked up from germline, CDR1 is MDHEN and CDR2 is SYDVKM. Trimming shortened V by 5 bases and J by 1 base, and 18 bases separated the two germline ends. The CDR3 runs 18 residues. For the CDR3, the DNA is TGTGCCAGCAGTATACCCTCAGGGTCCGGGTCCTATAATTCACCCCTCCACTTT. Its protein product is CASSIPSGSGSYNSPLHF.

The chain links TRBV9 to TRBJ1-6, with TRBD1 matching 7 bases. The CDR3 runs 16 residues. Trimming removed 0 bases from V and 7 bases from J; junction bases left unmatched: 7. Germline loops: CDR1 SGDLS, CDR2 YYNGEE. The CDR3 reads CASSVGPPGGNSPLHF. In nucleotides, the CDR3 is TGTGCCAGCAGCGTAGGCCCCCCAGGGGGGAATTCACCCCTCCACTTT.

V is TRBV27 and J is TRBJ2-1; TRBD2 matches at 12 bases. CDR1 and CDR2 from the germline V gene are MNHEY and SMNVEV (reference sequence). The CDR3 contains 15 residues. The ends lost 5 bases at V and 6 bases at J; junction bases unmatched: 5. The CDR3 sequence: CASSPGLAGTNEQFF. The CDR3 coding sequence is TGTGCCAGCAGTCCAGGACTAGCGGGGACCAATGAGCAGTTCTTC.

This clone occurred once. The gene calls are TRBV5-1 and TRBJ2-5; 10 bases fit TRBD2. Germline trimming cut 4 bases from V and 5 bases from J; bases unmatched to any gene: 11. This CDR3 contains 16 residues. Germline V CDR1 and CDR2: SGHRS, YFSETQ. For the CDR3, the DNA is TGCGCCAGCAGCCCCGAAGAGCGGGAGGGCCGTGAGACCCAGTACTTC. Its protein product is CASSPEEREGRETQYF.

Comment on this clone: The junction departs from the called germline gene at one end, perhaps through a read error. The chain carries TRBV5-6 and TRBJ2-1; D might be TRBD1 (5 bases). This CDR3 contains 16 residues. CDR1 SGHDT and CDR2 YYEEEE come from the germline V gene. The CDR3 DNA reads TGTGCCAGCAGTTTGGGCGACAGTTCCTTTTACAATGAGCAGTTCTTC. Residues: CASSLGDSSFYNEQFF.

The V call is TRBV5-6, the J call TRBJ2-1; TRBD2 matches at 8 bases. After removal of 6 bases from V and 2 bases from J, the junction contained 13 bases not matched to a gene. CDR1 SGHDT and CDR2 YYEEEE come from the germline V gene. The CDR3 extends over 17 amino acids. This chain's CDR3 is CASTGLAGLKAYNEQFF. DNA of the CDR3: TGTGCCAGCACAGGCCTAGCGGGTCTGAAAGCCTACAATGAGCAGTTCTTC.

The J gene is TRBJ2-2, the V gene TRBV5-1; possibly TRBD1 for D (7 bases). The CDR3 has 15 residues. Trimming took off 1 base at V and 7 bases at J, with 14 bases between the two ends. Germline-derived CDR1 and CDR2 are SGHRS and YFSETQ. This CDR3 is CASSLKTGRFGELFF. The CDR3, as DNA: TGCGCCAGCAGCTTGAAGACAGGGAGGTTCGGGGAGCTGTTTTTT. The variable domain in full, completed from reference TRBV5-1 and TRBJ2-2, reads KAGVTQTPRYLIKTRGQQVTLSCSPISGHRSVSWYQQTPGQGLQFLFEYFSETQRNKGNFPGRFSGRQFSNSRSEMNVSTLELGDSALYLCASSLKTGRFGELFFGEGSRLTVL.

This chain uses TRBV27 with TRBJ2-7; D gene uncertain. The CDR3 is 15 residues long. Germline V gene data show CDR1 as MNHEY and CDR2 as SMNVEV (reference sequence). V dropped 3 bases and J dropped 7 bases, with 19 bases sitting between them. The CDR3 nucleotides read TGTGCCAGCAGTTTTTTAGGCCAGGCCCTGCCAGAGCAGTACTTC. The encoded protein is CASSFLGQALPEQYF.

CDR3 region: CASSFFRDRGLGNTEAFF. In DNA, the CDR3 is TGCGCCAGCAGCTTTTTCCGGGACAGGGGTCTCGGGAACACTGAAGCTTTCTTT. The chain is built from TRBV5-1 and TRBJ1-1, with TRBD1 matching over 10 bases. V lost 2 bases to trimming and J lost 1 base; unmatched junction nucleotides: 11. This CDR3 has 18 amino acids. Per germline, CDR1 SGHRS and CDR2 YFSETQ. Based on the CDR3 plus reference TRBV5-1 and TRBJ1-1, the full variable domain is KAGVTQTPRYLIKTRGQQVTLSCSPISGHRSVSWYQQTPGQGLQFLFEYFSETQRNKGNFPGRFSGRQFSNSRSEMNVSTLELGDSALYLCASSFFRDRGLGNTEAFFGQGTRLTVV.

The count of this clone is one. This chain uses TRBV5-1 with TRBJ2-7, with a possible D match to TRBD2 (6 bases). This CDR3 spans 15 amino acids. The germline V gene encodes CDR1 SGHRS and CDR2 YFSETQ. Between the trimmed V and J ends, which lost 3 bases and 5 bases, there was a span of 18 bases. CDR3 DNA sequence: TGCGCCAGCAGCTCACCCCAGGGACTGGCGGACGAGCAGTACTTC. It specifies CASSSPQGLADEQYF.

This clone appeared a single time. V and J are TRBV19 and TRBJ2-6; 7 bases line up with TRBD1. Looked up from germline, CDR1 is LNHDA and CDR2 is SQIVND (reference sequence). The J segment lost 3 bases and the V segment lost 3 bases, leaving 8 bases of the junction unmatched. The CDR3 spans 17 residues. The CDR3 reads CASSIKGGAYGANVLTF. DNA for the CDR3: TGTGCCAGTAGTATTAAAGGGGGCGCTTATGGGGCCAACGTCCTGACTTTC.